These 7 T cell receptor beta chains share one sample of origin, sequenced in a study of metastatic and nonmetastatic thyroid tumors. Before thyroid surgery, none of the patients had received any treatment. TCRdb re-clonotyped the PCR reads via MiXCR. Of approximately 25,000 clones in the sample, around 15% were seen once. Material: blood. The receptors were sampled from a male donor with papillary thyroid cancer or a benign thyroid nodule (not recorded which). Some clones in this sample may be carry-over from other donors' samples.

This clone was detected only a few times. V is TRBV19 and J is TRBJ1-2, with 8 bases identical to TRBD1. The CDR3 length is 13 residues. Per germline, CDR1 LNHDA and CDR2 SQIVND (reference sequence). Germline trimming cut 5 bases from V and 5 bases from J; bases unmatched to any gene: 4. The CDR3 nucleotides are TGTGCCAGTAGTCCCGGACAGGGTTATGGCTACACCTTC. Amino acid sequence: CASSPGQGYGYTF.

This clone has just one count. The V gene is TRBV11-1, the J gene TRBJ2-3; 9 bases agree with TRBD2. J lost 7 bases, V lost 0 bases, and 11 bases had no gene match. Per the germline V gene, CDR1 is SGHAT and CDR2 is FQDESV (reference sequence). This CDR3 region has 17 residues. CDR3: CASSLARAGGPGYTQYF. CDR3 DNA: TGTGCCAGCAGCTTAGCGCGCGCGGGAGGGCCCGGGTATACGCAGTATTTT.

At least ten counts were recorded for this clone. This chain connects TRBV7-2 to TRBJ2-1; D might be TRBD1 or TRBD2, each matching 5 bases. Germline-derived CDR1 and CDR2 are SGHTA and FQGNSA. V gave up 2 bases and J gave up 7 bases, with 12 bases separating them. This CDR3 has 14 residues. The CDR3 reads CASSLMRGSNEQFF. The CDR3 region has the DNA TGTGCCAGCAGCTTAATGAGGGGTTCGAATGAGCAGTTCTTC.

At least ten counts were recorded for this clone. J is TRBJ1-1 and V is TRBV19, with TRBD1 matching over 7 bases. With 5 bases clipped from V and 5 bases from J, the junction kept 5 bases outside the gene matches. Germline assignment: CDR1 LNHDA and CDR2 SQIVND (reference sequence). This CDR3 region has 13 residues. CDR3 loop: CASSQTGRTEAFF. The DNA of the CDR3 is TGTGCCAGTAGTCAGACAGGGAGGACTGAAGCTTTCTTT.

The chain is built from TRBV11-3 and TRBJ2-2; D possibly corresponds to TRBD1 (5 bases). V dropped 3 bases and J dropped 4 bases, with 9 bases sitting between them. This CDR3 is 14 amino acids long. The V gene's germline CDR1 is SGHNT and CDR2 YENEEA. The CDR3 DNA sequence: TGTGCCAGCAGCTTCGCTAGGGGCACCGGGGAGCTGTTTTTT. This sequence encodes CASSFARGTGELFF. The full variable domain, in which reference TRBV11-3 and TRBJ2-2 provide the parts outside the CDR3, is EAGVVQSPRYKIIEKKQPVAFWCNPISGHNTLYWYLQNLGQGPELLIRYENEEAVDDSQLPKDRFSAERLKGVDSTLKIQPAELGDSAVYLCASSFARGTGELFFGEGSRLTVL.

This clone was detected a few times. V gene TRBV6-1 combines with J gene TRBJ2-7; possibly TRBD1 for D (6 bases). The V gene's germline CDR1 is MNHNS and CDR2 SASEGT. The CDR3 loop spans 12 amino acids. V was cut by 6 bases and J by 3 bases, with 9 bases left in between. The CDR3 DNA sequence: TGTGCCAGCAGAGTACAGGGCTACGAGCAGTACTTC. Protein product: CASRVQGYEQYF.

This clone was seen repeatedly, ten times or more. The rearrangement links TRBV3-1 to TRBJ2-7; 13 bases match TRBD2. CDR3 length equals 15 residues. Looked up from germline, CDR1 is LGHDT and CDR2 is YNNKEL (reference sequence). V was clipped by 6 bases and J by 4 bases; unmatched bases: 6. The CDR3 here is CASSWTSGGLYEQYF. The CDR3, as DNA: TGTGCCAGCAGTTGGACTAGCGGGGGACTATACGAGCAGTACTTC.